These T cell receptor beta chains were read from a single sample in a study of shared clonotypes between healthy human individuals. Some clones are missing from TCRdb's copy, which holds only in-frame ones; the method was immunoSEQ multiplex PCR. The sample consists of approximately 1.5 million clones, 97% to 99% of them appearing once. Sequencing input: naive CD4+ T cells sorted from blood. All receptors derive from a man in his thirties or forties in good health. Each CDR3 is given with its conserved first and last residue. A D gene is named only where the DNA matches it firmly. Expanded clones are given a class, and other clones once, few, many or no size at all.

CDR3 protein,CDR3 DNA,J gene,D gene,V gene,clone size
CASSAGRLPETQYF,TGTGCCAGCAGCGCCGGGCGGCTCCCAGAGACCCAGTACTTC,TRBJ2-5,-,TRBV5-4,-
CASSTIAGSEQFF,TGTGCCAGCAGCACTATAGCGGGATCAGAGCAGTTCTTC,TRBJ2-1,TRBD2,TRBV7-3,-
CASSEGQGPYNEQFF,TGTGCCAGCAGCGAGGGACAGGGGCCCTACAATGAGCAGTTCTTC,TRBJ2-1,TRBD1,TRBV9,-
CATSRTKTGSGNTIYF,TGTGCCACCAGCAGAACGAAGACAGGGTCCGGAAACACCATATATTTT,TRBJ1-3,TRBD1,TRBV15,once
CASSPRSGLAYNEQFF,TGTGCCAGCTCACCACGGTCTGGACTAGCGTACAATGAGCAGTTCTTC,TRBJ2-1,TRBD2,TRBV18,-
CASSFSGLAGELPHEQFF,TGCGCCAGCAGCTTCTCGGGACTAGCGGGAGAACTTCCCCATGAGCAGTTCTTC,TRBJ2-1,TRBD2,TRBV5-1,-
CASTRDPSDTQYF,TGTGCCAGCACGAGGGACCCGTCAGATACGCAGTATTTT,TRBJ2-3,-,TRBV9,-
CATSRDGDRRNQPQHF,TGTGCCACCAGCAGAGATGGGGACCGGAGGAATCAGCCCCAGCATTTT,TRBJ1-5,-,TRBV15,-
CASSLTGFGNEQFF,TGTGCCAGCAGCCTAACAGGGTTCGGCAATGAGCAGTTCTTC,TRBJ2-1,-,TRBV7-2,-
CASSPPPREHSYNEQFF,TGTGCCAGCTCACCACCCCCCCGGGAACACTCCTACAATGAGCAGTTCTTC,TRBJ2-1,-,TRBV18,-
CSVEGLAGGKATGELFF,TGCAGCGTTGAAGGGCTAGCGGGAGGAAAGGCAACCGGGGAGCTGTTTTTT,TRBJ2-2,TRBD2,TRBV29-1,-
CASSGFRGLEITQYF,TGTGCCAGCAGCGGGTTTCGGGGTTTGGAGATTACGCAGTATTTT,TRBJ2-3,-,TRBV7-9,-
CASSVALRGTGGNTDTQYF,TGTGCCAGCAGCGTAGCCTTACGGGGGACAGGGGGTAACACAGATACGCAGTATTTT,TRBJ2-3,TRBD1,TRBV9,once
CASSLRWGGPGETQYF,TGTGCCAGCAGTTTAAGATGGGGCGGGCCAGGTGAGACCCAGTACTTC,TRBJ2-5,-,TRBV27,-
CASNEWDDLSYEQYF,TGTGCCAGCAACGAGTGGGACGACCTTTCCTACGAGCAGTACTTC,TRBJ2-7,-,TRBV7-9,-
CAISGQRPPNEQYF,TGTGCCATCAGTGGCCAGCGCCCCCCCAACGAGCAGTACTTC,TRBJ2-7,-,TRBV10-3,-
CASSLIEGSGKLFF,TGCGCCAGCAGCTTGATTGAGGGATCAGGAAAACTGTTTTTT,TRBJ1-4,-,TRBV5-1,-
CASGEGGVVYEQYF,TGTGCCAGCGGTGAAGGAGGGGTCGTTTACGAGCAGTACTTC,TRBJ2-7,-,TRBV18,-
CASSLQEYQETQYF,TGTGCCAGCAGCTTACAGGAGTACCAAGAGACCCAGTACTTC,TRBJ2-5,-,TRBV7-9,-
CASSSLNYRAKVGMYEQYF,TGTGCCAGCAGCTCCTTGAATTACCGGGCTAAGGTGGGGATGTACGAGCAGTACTTC,TRBJ2-7,-,TRBV7-8,-
CASSLDDSGTTSTQYF,TGTGCCAGCAGCTTAGACGACAGCGGGACTACCTCAACTCAGTACTTC,TRBJ2-4,TRBD2,TRBV11-2,-
CASSAHTSSYNEQFF,TGCGCCAGCAGTGCGCACACGAGCTCCTACAATGAGCAGTTCTTC,TRBJ2-1,-,TRBV10-1,once
CASSIRQGGLQETQYF,TGTGCCAGCAGCATTCGACAGGGGGGCCTACAAGAGACCCAGTACTTC,TRBJ2-5,TRBD1,TRBV7-2,once
CAISESLGSTGELFF,TGTGCCATCAGTGAGTCATTGGGATCCACCGGGGAGCTGTTTTTT,TRBJ2-2,-,TRBV10-3,-
CASSPAEGSYEQYF,TGTGCCAGCTCACCGGCAGAAGGGTCTTACGAGCAGTACTTC,TRBJ2-7,-,TRBV18,-
CASSLHRYETQYF,TGTGCCAGCAGCTTGCACAGATACGAGACCCAGTACTTC,TRBJ2-5,-,TRBV5-6,-
CASSRDRNIQYF,TGTGCCAGCAGTCGGGACAGAAACATTCAGTACTTC,TRBJ2-4,TRBD1,TRBV11-2,-
CASSQVVSGTTNEKLFF,TGCGCCAGCAGCCAAGTCGTGTCAGGCACAACTAATGAAAAACTGTTTTTT,TRBJ1-4,-,TRBV4-1,-
CASSRNRGNTEAFF,TGCGCCAGCAGCCGGAACAGGGGGAACACTGAAGCTTTCTTT,TRBJ1-1,TRBD1,TRBV5-1,-
CASSLQYNEQFF,TGTGCCAGCAGCTTACAGTACAATGAGCAGTTCTTC,TRBJ2-1,-,TRBV7-8,-
CASSPEGSYTGELFF,TGTGCCAGCAGCCCCGAAGGCAGCTACACCGGGGAGCTGTTTTTT,TRBJ2-2,-,TRBV7-9,few
CASSPPMSANYGYTF,TGTGCCAGCAGCCCCCCTATGTCAGCTAACTATGGCTACACCTTC,TRBJ1-2,-,TRBV5-6,-
CASSSLSYNEQFF,TGTGCCAGCAGCTCCCTCTCCTACAATGAGCAGTTCTTC,TRBJ2-1,-,TRBV11-3,once
CASSPYVRGADSYEQYF,TGTGCCAGCTCACCATATGTTCGGGGGGCAGACTCCTACGAGCAGTACTTC,TRBJ2-7,-,TRBV18,-
CASSLTSGLNTGELFF,TGTGCCAGCAGCTTGACTAGCGGGTTGAACACCGGGGAGCTGTTTTTT,TRBJ2-2,TRBD2,TRBV7-2,-
CASSLTGTRGEKLFF,TGTGCCAGCAGTCTAACCGGGACAAGAGGTGAAAAACTGTTTTTT,TRBJ1-4,-,TRBV6-5,once
CASSLGTRGYEQYF,TGCGCCAGCAGCTTGGGGACTAGGGGCTACGAGCAGTACTTC,TRBJ2-7,TRBD2,TRBV5-1,-
CASSLLAGATYEQYF,TGCGCCAGCAGCTTACTAGCGGGGGCAACCTACGAGCAGTACTTC,TRBJ2-7,TRBD2,TRBV5-1,-
CASSSGLAVYEQYF,TGTGCCAGCAGCTCGGGACTAGCGGTTTACGAGCAGTACTTC,TRBJ2-7,TRBD2,TRBV5-4,-
CASSPGTGTYEQYF,TGCGCCAGCAGCCCAGGGACGGGGACCTACGAGCAGTACTTC,TRBJ2-7,-,TRBV5-1,-
CASSSSPGTGTLSNQPQHF,TGTGCCAGCAGCTCGAGTCCCGGGACAGGGACCCTCAGCAATCAGCCCCAGCATTTT,TRBJ1-5,TRBD1,TRBV11-2,-
CSVDTGSQQFF,TGCAGCGTTGACACGGGATCCCAGCAGTTCTTC,TRBJ2-1,-,TRBV29-1,-
CASSFHPRHSGNGYTF,TGTGCCAGCAGTTTCCATCCACGGCATTCAGGCAATGGCTACACCTTC,TRBJ1-2,-,TRBV28,-
CASSLDGMGGYTF,TGTGCCAGCAGCTTAGACGGTATGGGTGGCTACACCTTC,TRBJ1-2,-,TRBV7-9,once
CASSVARAARDTIYF,TGTGCCAGCAGCGTAGCCCGGGCAGCCCGAGACACCATATATTTT,TRBJ1-3,-,TRBV9,-
CASSLTGGREEKLFF,TGCGCCAGCAGCTTGACAGGGGGCAGGGAAGAAAAACTGTTTTTT,TRBJ1-4,TRBD1,TRBV5-1,-
CARERQEPWYEQYF,TGCGCCAGAGAACGACAGGAGCCGTGGTACGAGCAGTACTTC,TRBJ2-7,-,TRBV5-1,-